The rows below give T cell receptor beta chains drawn from one sample of a study of cytomegalovirus exposure and HLA in healthy donors. Clones were sequenced by immunoSEQ multiplex PCR, and TCRdb holds only the in-frame ones, with some missing. The sample lists around 67,000 clones, approximately 80% seen once, with about 8% in the top ten. The sample taken for sequencing was PBMCs. All receptors derive from a man between 18 and 29 years old in good health and CMV-seropositive. The conserved cysteine and the conserved F or W are not part of the CDR3 here.

TRBV10-1	TRBJ2-5	ASSLAGQQETQY
TRBV9	TRBJ1-1	ASSQISSNTEAF
TRBV30	TRBJ1-5	AWSAGGNQPQH
TRBV7-9	TRBJ2-7	ASSLEESGDYEQY
TRBV27	TRBJ1-1	ASSLSGGEAF
TRBV10-3	TRBJ1-1	AISAGTQNTEAF
TRBV6-1	TRBJ1-2	ASSEATGIYGYT
TRBV28	TRBJ2-7	ASSLSVGAKTSYEQY
TRBV7-9	TRBJ1-2	ASSLQSGLYGYT
TRBV6-5	TRBJ1-5	ASSRDSGNQPQH
TRBV9	TRBJ1-2	ASSVETGKYGYT
TRBV20-1	TRBJ2-3	SAAVTDTQY
TRBV9	TRBJ1-2	ASSPRGGRGHYGYT
TRBV30	TRBJ2-3	AWRGSGGFTDTQY
TRBV7-8	TRBJ1-1	ATGDAGGPANTEAF
TRBV29-1	TRBJ1-2	SALGQGYT
TRBV29-1	TRBJ2-5	SVEGDRGVGETQY
TRBV30	TRBJ2-3	AWSPHQGGTFGTQY
TRBV11-1	TRBJ2-5	ASSRGTSGYQETQY
TRBV13	TRBJ2-7	ASTEGGDNEQY
TRBV4-1	TRBJ1-5	ASSQVAAGVPPSNQPQH
TRBV9	TRBJ1-2	ASSASIRDGYT
TRBV30	TRBJ1-2	AWRGTGALGYT
TRBV4-1	TRBJ2-7	ASSQDRTSGIYEQY
TRBV7-8	TRBJ1-1	ASSLGFRGSEAF
TRBV4-1	TRBJ2-5	ASSQSSGRETQY
TRBV7-3	TRBJ2-3	ASSHGSTDTQY
TRBV11-2	TRBJ2-3	ASSYTDTQY
TRBV6-5	TRBJ2-7	ASRTLAGETYEQY
TRBV5-1	TRBJ1-1	ASSLDTGMAF
TRBV29-1	TRBJ2-2	SVSKAATGELF
TRBV11-2	TRBJ2-7	ASSLEVGGVDEQY
TRBV20-1	TRBJ2-5	SAQRETQY
TRBV4-1	TRBJ1-6	ASSQPRDRVSPLH
TRBV5-1	TRBJ1-2	ASITEFYGYT
TRBV9	TRBJ2-7	ASSVGQFYEQY
TRBV5-4	TRBJ2-3	ASSLAAGATDTQY
TRBV4-1	TRBJ1-2	ASSQVGRGPMECT
TRBV6-5	TRBJ1-2	ASSAGLANYGYT
TRBV29-1	TRBJ1-1	SAFGTGDYQNTEAF
TRBV4-1	TRBJ2-3	ASSQATGGLFTDTQY
TRBV4-1	TRBJ2-3	ASSQERWASTDTQY
TRBV6-1	TRBJ2-7	ATRQDLSSYEQY
TRBV30	TRBJ1-5	AWSLSGVQPQH
TRBV30	TRBJ2-1	AWSVRLPEQF